This T cell receptor (beta chain) was captured in a study of T-cell reconstitution after alpha-beta-depleted transplantation in children. This clonotype appeared many times. Between the trimmed V and J ends, which lost 2 bases and 0 bases, there was a span of 12 bases. Germline values: CDR1 MDHEN, CDR2 SYDVKM. This CDR3 has 16 amino acids. Molecular barcoding with unique molecular identifiers was used for the TCRbeta library. TCRdb used MiXCR to reprocess the PCR reads, holding one entry per CDR3 protein. The sample carries over 150,000 distinct CDR3 sequences, approximately 6.3% recorded once. The clonotype was recovered from a boy between 2 and 15 years old with acute lymphoblastic leukemia, due to receive a stem cell transplant. The sequencing here drew on PBMCs, taken before TCRalphabeta/CD19-depleted stem cell transplant. The rearrangement links TRBV28 to TRBJ2-3; D is undetermined. In DNA form, the CDR3 reads TGTGCCAGCAGTTTAGGAGTGGGAAGTAGCACAGATACGCAGTATTTT. It translates to CASSLGVGSSTDTQYF.